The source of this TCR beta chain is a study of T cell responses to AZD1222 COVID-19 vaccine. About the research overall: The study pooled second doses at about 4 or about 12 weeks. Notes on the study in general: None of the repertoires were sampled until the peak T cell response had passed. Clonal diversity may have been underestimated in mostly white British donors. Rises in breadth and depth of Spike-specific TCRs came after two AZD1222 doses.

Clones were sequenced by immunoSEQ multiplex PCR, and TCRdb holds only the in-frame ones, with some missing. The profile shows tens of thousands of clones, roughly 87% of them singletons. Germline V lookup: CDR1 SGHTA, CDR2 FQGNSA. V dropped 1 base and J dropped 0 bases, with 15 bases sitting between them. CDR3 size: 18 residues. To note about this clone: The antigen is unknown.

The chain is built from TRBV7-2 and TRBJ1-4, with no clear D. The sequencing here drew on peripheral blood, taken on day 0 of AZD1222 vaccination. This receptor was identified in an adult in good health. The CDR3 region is CASSLDPLNSATNEKLFF. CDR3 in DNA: TGTGCCAGCAGCTTAGACCCCTTGAATTCGGCAACTAATGAAAAACTGTTTTTT.